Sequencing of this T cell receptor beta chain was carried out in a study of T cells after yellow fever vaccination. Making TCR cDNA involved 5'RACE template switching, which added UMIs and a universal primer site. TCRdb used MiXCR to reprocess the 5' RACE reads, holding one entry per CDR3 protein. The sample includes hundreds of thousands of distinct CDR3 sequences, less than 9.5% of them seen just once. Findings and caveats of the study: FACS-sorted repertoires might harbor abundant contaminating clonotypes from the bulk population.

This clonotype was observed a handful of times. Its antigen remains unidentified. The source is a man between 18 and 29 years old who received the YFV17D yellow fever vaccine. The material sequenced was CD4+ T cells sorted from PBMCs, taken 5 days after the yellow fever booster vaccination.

The CDR3 loop is CASSPRVGARFGYTF. The CDR3 region has the DNA TGTGCCAGCAGCCCGAGGGTCGGGGCGCGTTTTGGGTACACCTTC. The genes are TRBV27 and TRBJ1-2; possibly TRBD1 for D (5 bases). The CDR3 is made up of 15 amino acids. Per the germline V gene, CDR1 is MNHEY and CDR2 is SMNVEV (reference sequence). Trimming pared 6 bases from V and 11 bases from J, leaving 25 bases between.